These 29 T cell receptor beta chains were sequenced from one sample in a study of blood T cell repertoires in COVID-19. This table comes from immunoSEQ multiplex PCR, and its TCRdb copy is limited to in-frame clones, with some not included. The sample holds approximately 100,000 clones, 71% seen once. Material: peripheral blood. The receptors come from a human donor with acute or convalescent COVID-19. The donor label of this sample is uncertain.

This chain connects TRBV4-2 to TRBJ1-4, with 7 positions matching TRBD1. The germline V gene encodes CDR1 LGHNA and CDR2 YNFKEQ. This CDR3 is 18 amino acids long. The V segment lost 0 bases and the J segment 0 bases; nucleotides outside the gene matches: 7. CDR3 bases: TGTGCCAGCAGCCAAGATTTGCGACAGGGATCAACTAATGAAAAACTGTTTTTT. Its protein is CASSQDLRQGSTNEKLFF.

The rearrangement uses TRBV7-2 and TRBJ1-2; D is ambiguous. Germline V lookup: CDR1 SGHTA, CDR2 FQGNSA. The CDR3 totals 12 residues. V lost 2 bases and J lost 7, with 8 bases in between. CDR3 amino acids: CASSLIGFGYTF. The CDR3 DNA sequence: TGTGCCAGCAGCTTAATCGGGTTTGGCTACACCTTC.

A note on this clone: Its ends do not fully match the called genes, so a read error is possible. The CDR3 spells CATSDHSSLSHEQYF. As DNA, the CDR3 is TGTGCCACCAGTGATCACAGCTCCCTCTCCCACGAGCAGTACTTC. The chain recombines TRBV24-1 with TRBJ2-7; no definite D call. Germline-derived CDR1 and CDR2 are KGHDR and SFDVKD. The CDR3 spans 15 residues.

This clone was seen a few times. For the CDR3, the DNA is TGTGCCAGCACCTTTGACAAATATGAAAAACTGTTTTTT. It encodes CASTFDKYEKLFF. The chain recombines TRBV5-8 with TRBJ1-4; D is unresolved. The V and J ends lost 6 bases and 6 bases respectively, with 12 bases between them. Germline CDR1 reads SGHTS; CDR2 reads YDEGEE. There are 13 residues in the CDR3.

V and J are TRBV28 and TRBJ2-2, with no clear D. V lost 6 bases and J 3 bases, leaving 2 bases between the germline ends. This CDR3 is 11 amino acids long. From germline, CDR1 is MDHEN and CDR2 SYDVKM. CDR3 nucleotides: TGTGCCAGCAGCGACACCGGGGAGCTGTTTTTT. This encodes CASSDTGELFF.

The DNA of the CDR3 is TGTGCCACCAGTAGCGGGGGGAAAGAGACCCAGTACTTC. This gives the protein CATSSGGKETQYF. The chain couples TRBV24-1 to TRBJ2-5, with 9 nucleotides matching TRBD2. CDR1 and CDR2 (germline): KGHDR, SFDVKD. V lost 6 bases to trimming and J lost 3 bases; unmatched junction nucleotides: 1. The CDR3 totals 13 residues.

This sequence joins TRBV4-1 and TRBJ2-5; 7 bases line up with TRBD1. Germline CDR1 and CDR2: MGHRA and YSYEKL. This CDR3 has 14 amino acids. The V and J ends lost 0 bases and 5 bases, in that order; junction bases with no gene match: 3. The CDR3 here is CASSQETGLETQYF. In DNA, the CDR3 is TGCGCCAGCAGCCAAGAGACAGGGCTTGAGACCCAGTACTTC.

This clone appeared once. The chain links TRBV27 to TRBJ1-5, with 7 bases that match TRBD1. The CDR3 runs to 15 residues. V lost 6 bases and J lost 0; bases outside the gene matches: 5. Per the germline V gene, CDR1 is MNHEY and CDR2 is SMNVEV (reference sequence). The CDR3 here is CASRRQGGSNQPQHF. CDR3 DNA: TGTGCCAGCAGGAGACAGGGCGGTAGCAATCAGCCCCAGCATTTT.

V is TRBV6-5 and J is TRBJ2-5; 10 bases align to TRBD1. CDR1 and CDR2 (germline): MNHEY, SVGAGI. Unmatched junction bases numbered 3, after V lost 7 bases and J lost 4 bases. CDR3 length equals 13 residues. CDR3 DNA: TGTGCCAGCAAACGGACAGGGGGAGAGACCCAGTACTTC. Translated: CASKRTGGETQYF.

The CDR3 protein is CASSFYRNTEAFF. The DNA for the CDR3 is TGTGCCAGCAGTTTCTACAGGAACACTGAAGCTTTCTTT. V usage is TRBV28 and J usage is TRBJ1-1; D is uncertain. V gave up 3 bases and J gave up 1 base, with 6 bases separating them. Germline values: CDR1 MDHEN, CDR2 SYDVKM. This CDR3 is 13 amino acids long.

V is TRBV19 and J is TRBJ1-2, with D perhaps matching TRBD1 (5 bases). V lost 6 bases, J lost 2 bases, and 13 bases lay in between. The CDR3 length is 14 residues. Germline loops: CDR1 LNHDA, CDR2 SQIVND (reference sequence). The CDR3 reads CASRRQFYNYGYTF. CDR3 sequence (DNA): TGTGCCAGTAGGAGACAGTTTTACAACTATGGCTACACCTTC.

This chain uses TRBV3-1 (or the pseudogene TRBV3-2) with TRBJ2-5; D gene uncertain. Deletions cut 4 bases from V and 8 bases from J, with 17 bases between. This CDR3 comprises 14 residues. The germline V gene encodes CDR1 LGHDT and CDR2 YNNKEL (reference sequence). CDR3 in amino acids: CASSPSLVEDTQYF. The CDR3 DNA reads as TGTGCCAGCAGCCCAAGTTTGGTAGAGGATACCCAGTACTTC.

This clone appeared a single time. This chain links TRBV4-1 with TRBJ1-1, with D perhaps TRBD1 (5 bases). The V end lost 3 bases, the J end lost 4 bases, and 12 bases lay between the germline ends. There are 14 residues in the CDR3. Per the germline V gene, CDR1 is MGHRA and CDR2 is YSYEKL. Here the CDR3 DNA reads TGCGCCAGCAGCCACCCGGGGGTGAGCACTGAAGCTTTCTTT. Its translation: CASSHPGVSTEAFF.

V and J are TRBV6-5 and TRBJ2-7; TRBD1 matches 10 bases. CDR1 and CDR2 from the germline V gene are MNHEY and SVGAGI. This CDR3 contains 15 residues. J gave up 3 bases and V 2 bases, and 4 bases lay outside the gene matches. As DNA, the CDR3 is TGTGCCAGCAGTTACGTGACAGGGGGCGGCTACGAGCAGTACTTC. Residues: CASSYVTGGGYEQYF.

The CDR3 here is CASSVTGYEQYF. For the CDR3, the DNA is TGTGCCAGCAGCGTAACAGGCTACGAGCAGTACTTC. The V gene is TRBV9, the J gene TRBJ2-7, with a tentative D call TRBD1 (5 bases). The CDR3 consists of 12 residues. V lost 1 base to trimming and J lost 3 bases, with 5 bases between them. CDR1 SGDLS and CDR2 YYNGEE come from the germline V gene.

In its sample, this clone ranks as medium-sized. This sequence joins TRBV5-1 and TRBJ1-6; 9 positions agree with TRBD1. Looked up from germline, CDR1 is SGHRS and CDR2 is YFSETQ. The V and J ends lost 4 bases and 8 bases, in that order; junction bases with no gene match: 4. The CDR3 loop spans 14 amino acids. The DNA for the CDR3 is TGCGCCAGCAGCATACGACAGGGGGATTCACCCCTCCACTTT. Its protein is CASSIRQGDSPLHF. Complete variable domain (other parts from reference TRBV5-1 and TRBJ1-6): KAGVTQTPRYLIKTRGQQVTLSCSPISGHRSVSWYQQTPGQGLQFLFEYFSETQRNKGNFPGRFSGRQFSNSRSEMNVSTLELGDSALYLCASSIRQGDSPLHFGNGTRLTVT.

This clone was seen only once. The J gene is TRBJ1-2, the V gene TRBV24-1; TRBD1 matches at 12 bases. The V segment lost 4 bases and the J segment 8 bases; nucleotides outside the gene matches: 7. Germline lookup yields CDR1 KGHDR and CDR2 SFDVKD. This CDR3 spans 15 amino acids. The CDR3 DNA is TGTGCCACCAGTGACCGCGGGACAGGGGGCTGGGGCTACACCTTC. It is translated as CATSDRGTGGWGYTF.

The CDR3 here is CASSSLRDREKNIQYF. The CDR3 nucleotides read TGTGCCAGTAGTTCCCTCCGGGACAGGGAAAAAAACATTCAGTACTTC. The gene calls are TRBV19 and TRBJ2-4; TRBD1 matches at 9 bases. CDR1 and CDR2 from the germline V gene are LNHDA and SQIVND (reference sequence). V shed 5 bases, J shed 4 bases, and the junction held 9 bases outside the gene matches. The CDR3 runs 16 residues.

The sample holds a few counts of this clone. The chain employs TRBV7-9 and TRBJ1-2, with D hard to call. Trimming left V 5 bases short and J 5 bases short, with 12 bases between. The CDR3 has 13 amino acids. Germline V gives CDR1 SEHNR, CDR2 FQNEAQ (reference sequence). CDR3 residues: CASSHTVDYGYTF. In DNA, the CDR3 is TGTGCCAGCAGCCATACAGTGGATTATGGCTACACCTTC. Full variable domain (outside the CDR3, taken from reference TRBV7-9 and TRBJ1-2): DTGVSQNPRHKITKRGQNVTFRCDPISEHNRLYWYRQTLGQGPEFLTYFQNEAQLEKSRLLSDRFSAERPKGSFSTLEIQRTEQGDSAMYLCASSHTVDYGYTFGSGTRLTVV.

This chain joins TRBV5-1 and TRBJ1-6; D remains ambiguous. CDR1 and CDR2 (germline): SGHRS, YFSETQ. Trimming removed 5 bases at V and 7 bases at J, with 16 bases between. The CDR3 runs to 15 residues. The CDR3 DNA reads TGCGCCAGCAGGCTTTCAGCGTCGAACAATTCACCCCTCCACTTT. Translation: CASRLSASNNSPLHF.

This clone has a handful of counts. The CDR3 region has the DNA TGTGCCTGTGGCAGAATGAACACTGAAGCTTTCTTT. Encoded protein: CACGRMNTEAFF. This sequence joins TRBV30 and TRBJ1-1; D remains unclear. Trimming removed 6 bases at V and 0 bases at J, with 8 bases between. The germline V gene has CDR1 GTSNPN and CDR2 SVGIG (reference sequence). The CDR3 length is 12 residues.

This clone was seen a few times. V is TRBV5-1 and J is TRBJ2-5, with 13 nucleotides matching TRBD2. J gave up 2 bases and V 4 bases, and 5 bases lay outside the gene matches. Germline CDR1 and CDR2: SGHRS and YFSETQ. The CDR3 covers 16 residues. CDR3 sequence: CASSRGGLAGQETQYF. The CDR3 DNA follows: TGCGCCAGCAGCCGGGGGGGACTAGCGGGACAAGAGACCCAGTACTTC.

The J gene is TRBJ1-4, the V gene TRBV12-5, with D perhaps matching TRBD1 (5 bases). This CDR3 has 14 residues. Germline lookup yields CDR1 LGHNT and CDR2 FRNRAP. V lost 5 bases to trimming and J lost 6 bases, with 13 bases between them. The CDR3 nucleotides read TGTGCTAGTGGTCTTGGACAAGGAGATGAAAAACTGTTTTTT. Encoded protein: CASGLGQGDEKLFF.

This chain joins TRBV6-1 and TRBJ1-1; 7 nucleotides line up with TRBD1. V was clipped by 0 bases and J by 2 bases; unmatched bases: 6. From germline, CDR1 is MNHNS and CDR2 SASEGT. The CDR3 has 16 amino acids. The chain's CDR3 is CASSEALGDRNTEAFF. The CDR3 DNA reads TGTGCCAGCAGTGAAGCTTTAGGGGACAGAAACACTGAAGCTTTCTTT.

The chain couples TRBV18 to TRBJ1-6; D is possibly TRBD1 (6 bases). Germline V gene data show CDR1 as KGHSH and CDR2 as LQKENI. V was cut by 3 bases and J by 5 bases, with 11 bases left in between. This CDR3 has 15 residues. CDR3 in DNA: TGTGCCAGCTCACCGGGACAAAGGGATAATTCACCCCTCCACTTT. Translation: CASSPGQRDNSPLHF.

The rearrangement links TRBV7-9 to TRBJ2-1; D is possibly TRBD2 (5 bases). The V and J ends lost 5 bases and 4 bases respectively, with 12 bases between them. From germline, CDR1 is SEHNR and CDR2 FQNEAQ (reference sequence). CDR3 length equals 14 residues. CDR3 coding DNA: TGTGCCAGCAGCCCTTTATCGGGGTACAATGAGCAGTTCTTC. Its protein product is CASSPLSGYNEQFF.

This chain links TRBV7-8 with TRBJ2-5; 7 nucleotides align to TRBD1. The CDR3 is 15 amino acids. The germline V gene has CDR1 SGHVS and CDR2 FQNEAQ. Trimming at V came to 4 bases and at J to 5 bases, leaving 10 bases not matched to a gene. CDR3 DNA sequence: TGTGCCAGCAGCTGGGGGACAGTAAAGACGGAGACCCAGTACTTC. Its protein product is CASSWGTVKTETQYF.

This clone was detected a few times. The chain uses TRBV13 and TRBJ2-4, with 7 positions matching TRBD1. The CDR3 is made up of 13 amino acids. Per germline, CDR1 PRHDT and CDR2 FYEKMQ (reference sequence). The V segment lost 5 bases and the J segment 8 bases; nucleotides outside the gene matches: 6. The CDR3 is CASSPGQSDIQYF. CDR3 DNA sequence: TGTGCCAGCAGCCCGGGACAGTCAGACATTCAGTACTTC.

The chain couples TRBV19 to TRBJ1-1; 7 bases map to TRBD1. V gave up 6 bases and J gave up 1 base; unmatched junction bases: 11. From germline, CDR1 is LNHDA and CDR2 SQIVND (reference sequence). This CDR3 is built from 16 residues. CDR3 in DNA: TGTGCCAGTAGCATTCGCCGGGACAGCCCGAACACTGAAGCTTTCTTT. This translates into CASSIRRDSPNTEAFF.